This is a list of T cell receptor beta chains from one sample in a study of Ad26.COV2.S vaccination and SARS-CoV-2 variants. Clones were sequenced by immunoSEQ multiplex PCR, and TCRdb holds only the in-frame ones, with some missing. In the table there are around 380,000 clones, about nine tenths of which are singletons. This sample comprised peripheral blood, obtained in a trial of Ad26.COV2.S vaccine versus placebo. The receptors shown here come from a person aged 18-65 years who received the Ad26.COV2.S COVID-19 vaccine or a placebo. Each CDR3 is given with its conserved first and last residue. The D gene is left open where the match is weak. Some rows have no size entry. The others give once, few or many, or a class for an expanded clone.

TRBJ2-5,-,TRBV28,TRBD1,CASSFADREQETQYF,TGTGCCAGCAGTTTCGCCGACAGGGAACAAGAGACCCAGTACTTC
TRBJ2-7,once,TRBV2,-,CASSASSYEQYF,TGTGCCAGCAGTGCAAGCTCCTACGAGCAGTACTTC
TRBJ2-7,-,TRBV27,TRBD1,CASSLRGGTHEQYF,TGTGCCAGCAGTTTAAGAGGGGGCACCCACGAGCAGTACTTC
TRBJ2-3,-,TRBV7-9,TRBD2,CASRRGGWTPRSTDTQYF,TGTGCCAGCAGGCGCGGGGGTTGGACCCCCCGGAGCACAGATACGCAGTATTTT
TRBJ1-3,-,TRBV2,-,CASRGDLLGNTIYF,TGTGCCAGCAGGGGGGACCTTTTAGGAAACACCATATATTTT
TRBJ1-6,-,TRBV27,-,CASSFRESSPLHF,TGTGCCAGCAGTTTCCGGGAAAGTTCACCCCTCCACTTT
TRBJ1-2,-,TRBV20-1,-,CSASDQGTYGYTF,TGCAGTGCCAGTGACCAGGGAACCTATGGCTACACCTTC
TRBJ2-3,-,TRBV30,TRBD2,CAWRQFSGGSDTQYF,TGTGCCTGGAGACAGTTCAGCGGGGGCTCAGATACGCAGTATTTT
TRBJ1-1,-,TRBV27,-,CASSLSRSGTEAFF,TGTGCCAGCAGTTTATCCAGGTCGGGCACTGAAGCTTTCTTT
TRBJ2-7,-,TRBV29-1,TRBD1,CSVRSVGQGDSYEQYF,TGCAGCGTTCGGAGTGTAGGACAGGGAGATTCCTACGAGCAGTACTTC
TRBJ1-1,-,TRBV11-2,-,CASSLVTANTEAFF,TGTGCCAGCAGCTTAGTGACAGCGAACACTGAAGCTTTCTTT
TRBJ2-7,once,TRBV11-2,-,CASRVAPPGEQYF,TGTGCCAGCCGGGTGGCCCCCCCGGGCGAGCAGTACTTC
TRBJ1-1,once,TRBV5-1,-,CASSQLPENTEAFF,TGCGCCAGCAGCCAGCTTCCGGAGAACACTGAAGCTTTCTTT
TRBJ1-5,-,TRBV11-2,-,CASSFTGSNQPQHF,TGTGCCAGCAGCTTCACAGGGAGCAATCAGCCCCAGCATTTT
TRBJ1-3,few,TRBV18,-,CASSPTGEGNTIYF,TGTGCCAGCTCACCGACAGGTGAAGGAAACACCATATATTTT
TRBJ2-7,few,TRBV6-1,-,CASSEVGPTYEQYF,TGTGCCAGCAGTGAAGTAGGGCCGACCTACGAGCAGTACTTC
TRBJ2-1,-,TRBV5-1,-,CASSLSALGDEQFF,TGCGCCAGCAGCTTGTCGGCTCTTGGGGATGAGCAGTTCTTC
TRBJ1-2,-,TRBV12-3/TRBV12-4,-,CASSLAGVGYTF,TGTGCCAGCAGTCTAGCGGGGGTTGGCTACACCTTC
TRBJ1-2,once,TRBV2,TRBD1,CASSEAGTGLYGYTF,TGTGCCAGCAGTGAAGCCGGGACAGGGTTATATGGCTACACCTTC
TRBJ1-2,few,TRBV2,-,CASSEAPGNGYTF,TGTGCCAGCAGTGAAGCGCCAGGGAACGGCTACACCTTC
TRBJ1-4,-,TRBV20-1,-,CSASPINNEKLFF,TGCAGTGCTAGTCCTATTAATAATGAAAAACTGTTTTTT
TRBJ1-2,-,TRBV25-1,-,CASRDTNYGYTF,TGTGCCAGCAGGGACACCAACTATGGCTACACCTTC
TRBJ2-3,-,TRBV10-2,TRBD2,CASSRGLAGSTTSSTDTQYF,TGCGCCAGCAGCCGCGGGCTAGCGGGGAGCACAACTTCTAGCACAGATACGCAGTATTTT
TRBJ2-6,few,TRBV5-1,-,CASRLGYFDSGANVLTF,TGCGCCAGCAGGTTGGGCTACTTCGACTCTGGGGCCAACGTCCTGACTTTC
TRBJ2-5,-,TRBV5-1,-,CASSLLAEETQYF,TGCGCCAGCAGCTTGTTGGCAGAAGAGACCCAGTACTTC
TRBJ2-2,-,TRBV11-2,-,CASSLVGPANTGELFF,TGTGCCAGCAGCTTAGTAGGGCCCGCGAACACCGGGGAGCTGTTTTTT
TRBJ2-1,-,TRBV5-1,TRBD2,CASSLVDERGAKQFF,TGCGCCAGCAGCTTGGTCGATGAGCGGGGGGCCAAGCAGTTCTTC
TRBJ1-6,-,TRBV6-5,TRBD1,CASSPNRGGNSPLHF,TGTGCCAGCAGCCCCAACAGGGGAGGCAATTCACCCCTCCACTTT
TRBJ2-1,-,TRBV25-1,-,CASNQRDNEQFF,TGTGCCAGCAATCAGCGGGACAATGAGCAGTTCTTC
TRBJ2-1,-,TRBV5-1,-,CASSLGADNEQFF,TGCGCCAGCAGCTTAGGGGCAGACAATGAGCAGTTCTTC
TRBJ1-6,-,TRBV9,-,CASSVGVPTVRDSPLHF,TGTGCCAGCAGCGTAGGGGTTCCTACGGTGCGGGATTCACCCCTCCACTTT
TRBJ2-5,-,TRBV18,TRBD1,CASSPFGQGEETQYF,TGTGCCAGCTCACCCTTCGGGCAGGGGGAAGAGACCCAGTACTTC
TRBJ1-3,-,TRBV19,-,CASSQYSGNTIYF,TGTGCCAGTAGTCAATACTCTGGAAACACCATATATTTT
TRBJ2-2,-,TRBV7-2,TRBD2,CASSFGRGSKGELFF,TGTGCCAGCAGCTTCGGGCGGGGGTCTAAGGGGGAGCTGTTTTTT
TRBJ2-5,-,TRBV30,-,CAWSGSVDGTQYF,TGTGCCTGGAGTGGGAGCGTGGACGGGACCCAGTACTTC
TRBJ2-3,-,TRBV5-1,-,CASSYRWAGPSDTQYF,TGCGCCAGCAGCTATCGATGGGCGGGGCCCTCAGATACGCAGTATTTT
TRBJ2-1,-,TRBV27,-,CASSLGDEQFF,TGTGCCAGCAGTTTAGGCGATGAGCAGTTCTTC
TRBJ1-2,-,TRBV30,-,CAWSSPRAWGNYGYTF,TGTGCCTGGAGTTCCCCGAGGGCATGGGGTAACTATGGCTACACCTTC
TRBJ2-7,-,TRBV7-8,-,CASSPRIALEQYF,TGTGCCAGCAGCCCCCGAATAGCTCTCGAGCAGTACTTC
TRBJ2-7,-,TRBV27,TRBD1,CASSSTGGISYEQYF,TGTGCCAGCAGTTCGACAGGGGGGATTTCCTACGAGCAGTACTTC
TRBJ2-2,-,TRBV2,TRBD1,CASSPTTGGFHTGELFF,TGTGCCAGCAGCCCCACGACAGGGGGCTTTCACACCGGGGAGCTGTTTTTT
TRBJ2-3,-,TRBV27,-,CASSFDRLADTQYF,TGTGCCAGCAGTTTCGACAGGCTTGCAGATACGCAGTATTTT
TRBJ1-3,-,TRBV6-6,-,CASAVRGPGNTIYF,TGTGCCAGCGCGGTTCGGGGACCTGGAAACACCATATATTTT
TRBJ2-1,-,TRBV19,-,CASSLGGGAYEQFF,TGTGCCAGTAGTCTTGGAGGGGGGGCCTATGAGCAGTTCTTC
TRBJ1-1,-,TRBV29-1,-,CSVEVPENTEAFF,TGCAGCGTTGAAGTCCCAGAGAACACTGAAGCTTTCTTT
TRBJ2-5,-,TRBV18,-,CASSPPTVETQYF,TGTGCCAGCTCACCACCAACTGTAGAGACCCAGTACTTC
TRBJ2-3,-,TRBV7-9,-,CASSPPLGYTQYF,TGTGCCAGCAGCCCCCCCTTGGGATATACGCAGTATTTT
TRBJ2-3,-,TRBV4-1,-,CASSQALRQVGRTDTQYF,TGCGCCAGCAGCCAGGCCCTGCGGCAAGTAGGGCGTACAGATACGCAGTATTTT
TRBJ1-2,-,TRBV7-9,-,CASSLSDGYTF,TGTGCCAGCAGCTTATCGGATGGCTACACCTTC
TRBJ2-5,once,TRBV5-1,TRBD1,CASSTTGVQETQYF,TGCGCCAGCAGCACAACAGGGGTCCAAGAGACCCAGTACTTC
TRBJ1-4,-,TRBV10-1,-,CASSGRDEKLFF,TGCGCCAGCTCGGGACGGGATGAAAAACTGTTTTTT
TRBJ2-7,-,TRBV3-1/TRBV3-2,-,CASSQDSSSYEQYF,TGTGCCAGCAGCCAAGATTCTAGCTCCTACGAGCAGTACTTC